This is a list of T cell receptor beta chains from one sample in a study of blood T cell repertoires in COVID-19. Sequenced by immunoSEQ multiplex PCR; TCRdb stores in-frame clones only, minus some. The table records roughly 100,000 clones, 65% to 90% of them present only once. The sample taken for sequencing was peripheral blood. Source of these receptors: a man aged 45-65 years with acute or convalescent COVID-19. Each CDR3 is given with its conserved first and last residue. D genes are given only for firm matches. Some rows mark clone size as missing; the rest say once, few, many or name a class of expanded clone.

CDR3 DNA: TGTGCCAGCAGCTTATCTCAGGGGTTGAACACTGAAGCTTTCTTT
CDR3 protein: CASSLSQGLNTEAFF
J gene: TRBJ1-1
D gene: NA
CDR3 length: 15
V gene: TRBV7-8
clone size: NA

CDR3 DNA: TGTGCCACCGAATCCCTACTAGCACCCGGGGAGCTGTTTTTT
CDR3 protein: CATESLLAPGELFF
J gene: TRBJ2-2
D gene: NA
CDR3 length: 14
V gene: TRBV27
clone size: NA

CDR3 DNA: TGTGCCACCAGTGACCCGGGACAGGGGGACACTGAAGCTTTCTTT
CDR3 protein: CATSDPGQGDTEAFF
J gene: TRBJ1-1
D gene: TRBD1
CDR3 length: 15
V gene: TRBV24-1
clone size: NA

CDR3 DNA: TGCGCCAGCAGCAAGAGCACCTCCGGGGACAGTTTTATGGGGCAGTACTTC
CDR3 protein: CASSKSTSGDSFMGQYF
J gene: TRBJ2-7
D gene: TRBD1
CDR3 length: 17
V gene: TRBV5-1
clone size: NA

CDR3 DNA: TGTGCCTGGAGTGCACACAGAAACTATGGCTACACCTTC
CDR3 protein: CAWSAHRNYGYTF
J gene: TRBJ1-2
D gene: NA
CDR3 length: 13
V gene: TRBV30
clone size: NA

CDR3 DNA: TGTGCCAGTAGTATTGGGGCTTTTTCCTACAATGAGCAGTTCTTC
CDR3 protein: CASSIGAFSYNEQFF
J gene: TRBJ2-1
D gene: NA
CDR3 length: 15
V gene: TRBV19
clone size: NA

CDR3 DNA: TGTGCCAGCAGTTTGGGCAGGGGGACTGAAGCTTTCTTT
CDR3 protein: CASSLGRGTEAFF
J gene: TRBJ1-1
D gene: TRBD1
CDR3 length: 13
V gene: TRBV28
clone size: NA

CDR3 DNA: TGCGCCAGCAGCTTACAGACGGCGAACACCGGGGAGCTGTTTTTT
CDR3 protein: CASSLQTANTGELFF
J gene: TRBJ2-2
D gene: NA
CDR3 length: 15
V gene: TRBV5-1
clone size: NA

CDR3 DNA: TGTGCCAGCTCACCCCTTACTCCAGGGGGCACCAATGAGCAGTTCTTC
CDR3 protein: CASSPLTPGGTNEQFF
J gene: TRBJ2-1
D gene: TRBD1
CDR3 length: 16
V gene: TRBV18
clone size: once

CDR3 DNA: TGTGCCAGCAGTGAGGGACACAGCTCCTATAATTCACCCCTCCACTTT
CDR3 protein: CASSEGHSSYNSPLHF
J gene: TRBJ1-6
D gene: NA
CDR3 length: 16
V gene: TRBV6-1
clone size: NA

CDR3 DNA: TGTGCCAGTAGTAATCAGGGAACCGGTGAAAAACTGTTTTTT
CDR3 protein: CASSNQGTGEKLFF
J gene: TRBJ1-4
D gene: NA
CDR3 length: 14
V gene: TRBV19
clone size: once

CDR3 DNA: TGCAGCGTTGGTAAGGGACACCGTGAGACCCAGTACTTC
CDR3 protein: CSVGKGHRETQYF
J gene: TRBJ2-5
D gene: NA
CDR3 length: 13
V gene: TRBV29-1
clone size: NA

CDR3 DNA: TGCGCCAGCAGCCAACAGGGAACCCCATATAATTCACCCCTCCACTTT
CDR3 protein: CASSQQGTPYNSPLHF
J gene: TRBJ1-6
D gene: NA
CDR3 length: 16
V gene: TRBV4-1
clone size: once

CDR3 DNA: TGCAGTGCTAGTAGGCACGGACAGGGGGCTGTATATGAGCAGTACTTC
CDR3 protein: CSASRHGQGAVYEQYF
J gene: TRBJ2-7
D gene: TRBD1
CDR3 length: 16
V gene: TRBV20-1
clone size: NA

CDR3 DNA: TGTGCCAGCAGCTTAGATGGCGGCTCCTACGAGCAGTACTTC
CDR3 protein: CASSLDGGSYEQYF
J gene: TRBJ2-7
D gene: NA
CDR3 length: 14
V gene: TRBV11-3
clone size: NA

CDR3 DNA: TGTGCCAGCAGTTCCCACTACGAGCAGTACTTC
CDR3 protein: CASSSHYEQYF
J gene: TRBJ2-7
D gene: NA
CDR3 length: 11
V gene: TRBV27
clone size: NA

CDR3 DNA: TGTGCCAGTAGTATAGCCCGGACGGGGTGGGATACGCAGTATTTT
CDR3 protein: CASSIARTGWDTQYF
J gene: TRBJ2-3
D gene: NA
CDR3 length: 15
V gene: TRBV19
clone size: NA

CDR3 DNA: TGTGCCAGCAGGTCGGTCATGAACACTGAAGCTTTCTTT
CDR3 protein: CASRSVMNTEAFF
J gene: TRBJ1-1
D gene: NA
CDR3 length: 13
V gene: TRBV27
clone size: NA

CDR3 DNA: TGTGCCAGCAGTGACGTCTATAGCAATCAGCCCCAGCATTTT
CDR3 protein: CASSDVYSNQPQHF
J gene: TRBJ1-5
D gene: NA
CDR3 length: 14
V gene: TRBV2
clone size: NA

CDR3 DNA: TGTGCCAGCAGCTTGTCGGGCTACGAGCAGTACTTC
CDR3 protein: CASSLSGYEQYF
J gene: TRBJ2-7
D gene: NA
CDR3 length: 12
V gene: TRBV7-9
clone size: NA